The clone carrying this T cell receptor beta chain has only a few counts. The antigen is unknown. This specimen comes from a study of T-cell reconstitution after alpha-beta-depleted transplantation in children. General study findings and limits: Reportedly, alpha-beta T cells present about two months post-transplant originated from several hundred expanded clones of graft origin. Hyperexpanded clones declined; after one year, newly produced T cells mostly supplied diversity.

Preparation of the TCRbeta library involved a method that used unique molecular identifiers. MiXCR, applied by TCRdb to the PCR reads, yields one record per CDR3 protein. The data hold 250,000 to 300,000 distinct CDR3 sequences, with about 7.3% observed a single time. The CDR3 covers 13 residues. Unmatched junction bases numbered 6, after V lost 5 bases and J lost 7 bases. Germline assignment: CDR1 SEHNR and CDR2 FQNEAQ (reference sequence). This clonotype was sampled from a female patient aged 2 to 10 who had a stem cell transplant for Fanconi anemia, so the T cells may come from the graft donor. The gene calls are TRBV7-9 and TRBJ1-2; TRBD1 matches at 8 bases. The material was peripheral blood, obtained 360 days after TCRalphabeta/CD19-depleted stem cell transplant. The DNA of the CDR3 is TGTGCCAGCAGCCCAGGGGGCAGTCCTGGCTACACCTTC. Its protein product is CASSPGGSPGYTF.